What follows are 31 T cell receptor beta chains derived from one specimen sequenced in a study of T cells in Graves' hyperthyroidism and ophthalmopathy (dated by TCRdb to 2018 to 2020). Library preparation was by multiplex PCR. Sequencing used an Illumina HiSeq 2000. The TCR beta CDR3 regions were amplified from the RNA transcripts. For the first round of RT-PCR on the TCR CDR3, the HTBI primer set was used together with the Qiagen OneStep RT-PCR kit. TCRdb reworked the public reads: Q25 trimming with fastp, MiXCR clone assembly, productive beta chains retained. Here each entry gathers all rows of one CDR3 protein and keeps the most common genes and DNA. The sample table records 600,000 or so distinct CDR3 sequences; about 14% of these occur just once. The top ten hold about an eighth of the sample. The sequenced sample was blood. The receptor source for this set is a woman aged 45-60 years with Graves' ophthalmopathy.

In this sample, this clonotype turned up a few times. A junction end diverges from the germline sequence, so it may reflect a read error. This chain joins TRBV7-7 and TRBJ2-3, with 14 bases identical to TRBD2. Germline V gene lookup returns CDR1 SSHAT and CDR2 FNYEAQ (reference sequence). This CDR3 is built from 18 residues. CDR3 nucleotides: TGTGCTAGCAGCCTCGGGACTAGCGGGAGATGGGGCACAGATACGCAGTATTTT. Protein: CASSLGTSGRWGTDTQYF. The full variable domain, completed using reference TRBV7-7 and TRBJ2-3, is GAGVSQSPRYKVTKRGQDVTLRCDPISSHATLYWYQQALGQGPEFLTYFNYEAQPDKSGLPSDRFSAERPEGSISTLTIQRTEQRDSAMYRCASSLGTSGRWGTDTQYFGPGTRLTVL.

This clonotype was counted at least ten times. The chain joins TRBV20-1 to TRBJ2-3; D is possibly TRBD1 (6 bases). From germline, CDR1 is DFQATT and CDR2 SNEGSKA (reference sequence). Trimming cost V 3 bases and J 1 base, with 11 bases left between them. CDR3 length: 14 residues. The CDR3 sequence: CSARNRVGTDTQYF. The CDR3 bases are TGCAGTGCTAGGAACAGGGTTGGCACAGATACGCAGTATTTT.

The sample holds many counts of this clonotype. V gene TRBV29-1 combines with J gene TRBJ2-3, with 8 bases identical to TRBD2. Germline V gene sequence: CDR1 SQVTM, CDR2 ANQGSEA. The junction had 18 bases not matched to a gene; V was cut back by 3 bases and J by 4 bases. CDR3 size: 18 residues. The chain's CDR3 is CSVEGVSGGPRGADTQYF. CDR3 DNA: TGCAGCGTTGAGGGCGTTTCGGGAGGGCCGAGGGGCGCAGATACGCAGTATTTT.

This clonotype was observed a handful of times. This chain connects TRBV14 to TRBJ2-5; D assignment may be TRBD1 or TRBD2 (5 bases each). V lost 1 base, J lost 5 bases, and 14 bases lay in between. This CDR3 has 15 amino acids. Germline CDR1 SGHDN, CDR2 FVKESK. The CDR3 sequence is CASSQVDSGRETQYF. The CDR3 DNA is TGTGCCAGCAGCCAAGTCGACAGCGGCCGGGAGACCCAGTACTTC. Full variable domain (outside the CDR3, taken from reference TRBV14 and TRBJ2-5): EAGVTQFPSHSVIEKGQTVTLRCDPISGHDNLYWYRRVMGKEIKFLLHFVKESKQDESGMPNNRFLAERTGGTYSTLKVQPAELEDSGVYFCASSQVDSGRETQYFGPGTRLLVL.

This clonotype showed up many times. The germline gene is not matched at one end of the junction; a read error may be the cause. V gene TRBV12-3 or TRBV12-4 combines with J gene TRBJ2-5; possible D gene TRBD2, 7 bases. This CDR3 contains 15 residues. This CDR3 is CASSLAAGDLVTQYF. The DNA for the CDR3 is TGTGCCAGCAGTCTAGCGGCAGGGGATTTAGTGACCCAGTACTTC.

A word on this clonotype: Just one base apart from a much larger clone, this may be a read error. The rearrangement uses TRBV6-2 or TRBV6-3 and TRBJ1-2, with 7 bases identical to TRBD1. The CDR3 covers 15 residues. Per the germline V gene, CDR1 is MNHEY and CDR2 is SVGEGT. This CDR3 is CASSYARDRLYGCTF. CDR3 bases: TGTGCCAGCAGTTACGCTAGGGACAGACTCTATGGCTGCACCTTC.

This clonotype was seen a handful of times. The rearrangement links TRBV13 to TRBJ2-1, with TRBD2 identical over 10 bases. Germline assignment: CDR1 PRHDT and CDR2 FYEKMQ (reference sequence). This CDR3 comprises 21 residues. J lost 9 bases, V lost 3 bases, and 26 bases had no gene match. CDR3 residues: CASSFMRQGFRSGRSLSEQFF. The CDR3 DNA reads TGTGCCAGCAGCTTTATGAGACAGGGATTTCGTAGCGGGAGGTCCCTTAGTGAGCAGTTCTTC.

V is TRBV6-1 and J is TRBJ2-7, with D perhaps given as TRBD1 or TRBD2 (5 bases each). This CDR3 is 14 amino acids long. The germline V gene encodes CDR1 MNHNS and CDR2 SASEGT. Trimming took 10 bases from V and 7 from J, leaving 23 bases between them. As DNA, the CDR3 is TGTGCCACCCCCTCCGGGGCAGGGTTAGGAGAGCAGTACTTC. It yields the protein CATPSGAGLGEQYF.

In its sample, this clonotype was seen a few times. The junction departs from germline at one end; a sequencing error may be responsible. The chain uses TRBV7-7 and TRBJ2-2, with 8 bases that match TRBD1. Germline loops: CDR1 SSHAT, CDR2 FNYEAQ (reference sequence). This CDR3 comprises 13 residues. This chain's CDR3 is CASSEGQAGELFF. The CDR3 DNA is TGTGCTAGCAGCGAGGGACAGGCCGGGGAGCTGTTTTTT.

Many counts were recorded for this clonotype. The rearrangement joins TRBV2 to TRBJ2-1; 11 bases agree with TRBD2. CDR3 length: 16 amino acids. CDR1 is SNHLY, CDR2 FYNNEI, per germline. V trimming: 3 bases; J trimming: 10 bases; junction bases outside the gene matches: 11. CDR3 sequence: CASSEGTSGDWGEQFF. CDR3 DNA: TGTGCCAGCAGTGAGGGGACTAGCGGTGACTGGGGGGAGCAGTTCTTC.

The chain couples TRBV5-1 to TRBJ2-3; 11 nucleotides match TRBD1. The V segment lost 0 bases and the J segment 4 bases; nucleotides outside the gene matches: 10. The CDR3 extends over 18 amino acids. CDR1 is SGHRS and CDR2 is YFSETQ in the germline V gene. CDR3 loop: CASSLVAFGTGGPDTQYF. CDR3 DNA sequence: TGCGCCAGCAGCTTGGTAGCTTTCGGGACAGGGGGACCAGATACGCAGTATTTT. Full variable domain (outside the CDR3, taken from reference TRBV5-1 and TRBJ2-3): KAGVTQTPRYLIKTRGQQVTLSCSPISGHRSVSWYQQTPGQGLQFLFEYFSETQRNKGNFPGRFSGRQFSNSRSEMNVSTLELGDSALYLCASSLVAFGTGGPDTQYFGPGTRLTVL.

The chain uses TRBV29-1 and TRBJ2-7; TRBD1 matches at 9 bases. The germline gives CDR1 SQVTM, CDR2 ANQGSEA. This CDR3 has 16 residues. Trimming at V came to 6 bases and at J to 4 bases, leaving 16 bases not matched to a gene. The CDR3: CSVVFHAGTGSYEQYF. CDR3 in DNA: TGCAGCGTGGTTTTCCACGCCGGGACAGGGAGTTACGAGCAGTACTTC.

This clonotype came up many times. The rearrangement joins TRBV5-1 to TRBJ1-4, with no clear D. CDR1 SGHRS and CDR2 YFSETQ come from the germline V gene. V lost 4 bases, J lost 0 bases, and 13 bases lay in between. The CDR3 sequence is 16 residues long. DNA of the CDR3: TGCGCCAGCAGCCGGGTGGTCGGATCAACTAATGAAAAACTGTTTTTT. Protein: CASSRVVGSTNEKLFF.

J is TRBJ2-5 and V is TRBV20-1, with 14 bases lining up with TRBD2. The CDR3 length is 16 residues. The junction had 5 bases not matched to a gene; V was cut back by 5 bases and J by 0 bases. In germline, CDR1 is DFQATT, CDR2 SNEGSKA (reference sequence). The chain's CDR3 is CSARLAGGPNQETQYF. In nucleotides, the CDR3 is TGCAGTGCTCGACTAGCGGGAGGGCCCAACCAAGAGACCCAGTACTTC.

This clonotype was seen many times. The rearrangement links TRBV4-1 to TRBJ2-2; 9 nucleotides line up with TRBD1. This CDR3 contains 15 residues. Germline CDR1 reads MGHRA; CDR2 reads YSYEKL. V dropped 6 bases and J dropped 5; count of bases not matched to a gene: 7. For the CDR3, the DNA is TGCGCCAGCAGTCCCGGGACAGGGTGGACCGGGGAGCTGTTTTTT. Encoded protein: CASSPGTGWTGELFF.

This clonotype was seen only a few times. This chain joins TRBV28 and TRBJ1-3; TRBD1 is a possible D gene (6 bases). From germline, CDR1 is MDHEN and CDR2 SYDVKM. V was shortened by 5 bases and J by 2 bases, with 13 bases between the two germline ends. CDR3 length: 15 residues. CDR3 DNA sequence: TGTGCCAGCAGTCCTACAGGGTTGGCTGGAAACACCATATATTTT. This encodes CASSPTGLAGNTIYF.

This clonotype was found many times. V gene TRBV2 combines with J gene TRBJ2-3, with D unresolved. Trimming removed 4 bases from V and 0 bases from J, with 11 bases in between. CDR1 is SNHLY, CDR2 FYNNEI, per germline. The CDR3 sequence is 15 residues long. The CDR3 DNA reads TGTGCCAGCAGTGGGACCTTCAGAAGCACAGATACGCAGTATTTT. Amino acid sequence: CASSGTFRSTDTQYF. Full variable domain (remainder filled in from reference TRBV2 and TRBJ2-3): EPEVTQTPSHQVTQMGQEVILRCVPISNHLYFYWYRQILGQKVEFLVSFYNNEISEKSEIFDDQFSVERPDGSNFTLKIRSTKLEDSAMYFCASSGTFRSTDTQYFGPGTRLTVL.

The gene calls are TRBV6-1 and TRBJ2-1; 16 nucleotides match TRBD2. Germline CDR1 MNHNS, CDR2 SASEGT. Trimming removed 6 bases from V and 8 bases from J; junction bases left unmatched: 16. The CDR3 spans 19 residues. The CDR3 sequence is CASRLAGLAGGLASDEQFF. Written as DNA, the CDR3 is TGTGCCAGCAGACTAGCGGGACTAGCGGGAGGGCTCGCCAGCGATGAGCAGTTCTTC.

This clonotype occurred many times. The chain employs TRBV12-3 or TRBV12-4 and TRBJ2-3, with no clear D. V was pared by 4 bases and J by 0 bases, with 11 bases between. The CDR3 consists of 15 residues. CDR3 in amino acids: CASSSSRRSTDTQYF. CDR3 DNA sequence: TGTGCCAGCAGTTCCTCTAGAAGGAGCACAGATACGCAGTATTTT.

This clonotype was picked up many times. V and J are TRBV28 and TRBJ2-1; 10 bases map to TRBD2. The V gene's germline CDR1 is MDHEN and CDR2 SYDVKM. The CDR3 consists of 16 residues. Trimming cost V 5 bases and J 4 bases; bases outside gene matches: 8. CDR3 loop: CASSQIAGGAYNEQFF. DNA of the CDR3: TGTGCCAGCAGTCAGATAGCGGGAGGTGCTTACAATGAGCAGTTCTTC.

This clonotype was detected many times. V and J are TRBV12-3 or TRBV12-4 and TRBJ1-2; a weak D match, TRBD1 (5 bases). V gave up 3 bases and J gave up 6 bases, with 11 bases separating them. This CDR3 contains 13 residues. The DNA for the CDR3 is TGTGCCAGCAGTTTGGTCAAGGGGAATGGCTACACCTTC. Translation gives CASSLVKGNGYTF.

As to this clonotype: The junction does not match germline at one end; this may be a read error. The chain is built from TRBV7-2 and TRBJ2-4; 7 bases map to TRBD2. Per the germline V gene, CDR1 is SGHTA and CDR2 is FQGNSA. CDR3 size: 16 residues. The chain's CDR3 is CASSPRGAGVENTQYF. The CDR3 DNA is TGTGCCAGCAGCCCCCGAGGGGCGGGAGTGGAAAACACTCAGTACTTC. Variable domain in full (rest from reference TRBV7-2 and TRBJ2-4): GAGVSQSPSNKVTEKGKDVELRCDPISGHTALYWYRQSLGQGLEFLIYFQGNSAPDKSGLPSDRFSAERTGGSVSTLTIQRTQQEDSAVYLCASSPRGAGVENTQYFGAGTRLSVL.

This clonotype was seen just once. V usage is TRBV19 and J usage is TRBJ2-1; TRBD1 matches 10 bases. This CDR3 contains 15 residues. Germline V lookup: CDR1 LNHDA, CDR2 SQIVND (reference sequence). The J segment lost 8 bases and the V segment lost 10 bases, leaving 14 bases of the junction unmatched. DNA of the CDR3: TGTGCCACTAGCGCCCGGGACAGGGGACTCGATGAGCAGTTCTTC. This sequence encodes CATSARDRGLDEQFF.

This clonotype was counted many times. The chain combines TRBV6-1 with TRBJ2-7; 9 nucleotides agree with TRBD2. Germline lookup yields CDR1 MNHNS and CDR2 SASEGT. The CDR3 contains 15 residues. Trimming took 5 bases from V and 0 from J; bases not matched to a gene: 5. The CDR3 reads CASSSGLANSYEQYF. CDR3 sequence (DNA): TGTGCCAGCAGTTCAGGACTAGCGAACTCCTACGAGCAGTACTTC.

The V gene is TRBV4-3, the J gene TRBJ1-4; D is perhaps TRBD1 (6 bases). CDR3 length: 15 residues. Germline values: CDR1 LGHNA, CDR2 YSLEER. Trimming left V 2 bases short and J 10 bases short, with 17 bases between. CDR3: CASSQRGGPDGKLFF. Here the CDR3 DNA reads TGCGCCAGCAGCCAAAGGGGGGGGCCTGATGGAAAACTGTTTTTT.

This clonotype was detected ten times or more. The chain joins TRBV28 to TRBJ2-1; D is possibly TRBD2 (6 bases). Trimming removed 5 bases from V and 10 bases from J, with 18 bases in between. The CDR3 covers 14 residues. The germline CDR1 and CDR2 sequences are MDHEN and SYDVKM. The CDR3 coding sequence is TGTGCCAGCAGTCTAAGCGTTCTTGGGGGGGAGCAGTTCTTC. Residues: CASSLSVLGGEQFF.

This clonotype came up a few times. The rearrangement joins TRBV5-6 to TRBJ2-7, with D unresolved. The germline CDR1 and CDR2 sequences are SGHDT and YYEEEE. The CDR3 is 13 amino acids. V dropped 4 bases and J dropped 0 bases, with 8 bases sitting between them. The CDR3 DNA reads as TGTGCCAGCAGCCCACAGATCTCCTACGAGCAGTACTTC. It specifies CASSPQISYEQYF.

This clonotype showed up many times. The J gene is TRBJ1-1, the V gene TRBV5-1; D may be TRBD1 (6 bases). The germline V gene has CDR1 SGHRS and CDR2 YFSETQ. Trimming took 3 bases from V and 8 from J, leaving 20 bases between them. This CDR3 has 15 amino acids. The CDR3 bases are TGCGCCAGCAGCTCTGTAGGCTTCAGGGGCGGAGAAGCTTTCTTT. Translated, it gives CASSSVGFRGGEAFF.

This clonotype was seen repeatedly, ten times or more. The J gene is TRBJ2-1, the V gene TRBV7-2, with 14 bases that match TRBD2. Germline CDR1 and CDR2: SGHTA and FQGNSA. This CDR3 is 17 amino acids long. V was pared by 1 base and J by 8 bases, with 7 bases of the junction left unmatched. CDR3 residues: CASSLVLGLAGDDEQFF. CDR3 in DNA: TGTGCCAGCAGCTTAGTTCTGGGACTAGCGGGAGATGATGAGCAGTTCTTC.

This clonotype has only a few counts. The chain couples TRBV5-6 to TRBJ2-5, with TRBD1 identical over 7 bases. Germline trimming cut 4 bases from V and 5 bases from J; bases unmatched to any gene: 8. CDR3 length: 14 residues. CDR1 is SGHDT, CDR2 YYEEEE, per germline. The CDR3 is CASSPTYRGETQYF. The CDR3 bases are TGTGCCAGCAGCCCTACCTACAGGGGCGAGACCCAGTACTTC.

This clonotype was seen a single time. This rearrangement joins TRBV11-2 to TRBJ1-1; the match to TRBD1 covers 8 bases. Germline CDR1 reads SGHAT; CDR2 reads FQNNGV. CDR3 length: 15 amino acids. After removal of 4 bases from V and 1 base from J, the junction contained 5 bases not matched to a gene. The CDR3 protein is CASSSAGTGNTEAFF. CDR3 bases: TGTGCCAGCAGCTCAGCCGGGACAGGGAACACTGAAGCTTTCTTT.